This entry lists 19 T cell receptor beta chains sequenced from one sample in a study of identical twins. Using its own MiXCR run on the 5' RACE reads, TCRdb lists one record per CDR3 protein. The repertoire holds hundreds of thousands of distinct CDR3 sequences, 15% to 20% seen once, with approximately 14% in the top ten. These data also featured in a second study, about T cells expressing NK-cell markers.

Sequenced: PBMCs. The receptors come from a woman between 18 and 29 years old in good health.

The rearrangement links TRBV5-1 to TRBJ2-2, with D uncertain. The CDR3 sequence is 13 residues long. Looked up from germline, CDR1 is SGHRS and CDR2 is YFSETQ. V lost 5 bases and J lost 8, with 13 bases in between. The CDR3 region has the DNA TGCGCCAGCAGTCACTACGGCGCGGGGGAGCTGTTTTTT. Its translation: CASSHYGAGELFF. Full variable domain (rest looked up from reference TRBV5-1 and TRBJ2-2): KAGVTQTPRYLIKTRGQQVTLSCSPISGHRSVSWYQQTPGQGLQFLFEYFSETQRNKGNFPGRFSGRQFSNSRSEMNVSTLELGDSALYLCASSHYGAGELFFGEGSRLTVL.

This clonotype was counted between two and nine times. The rearrangement links TRBV20-1 to TRBJ1-1; a weak D match, TRBD1 (6 bases). The CDR3 has 14 amino acids. Germline V gene lookup returns CDR1 DFQATT and CDR2 SNEGSKA (reference sequence). The ends were cut back, 5 bases at V and 7 bases at J, with 20 bases in the middle. The chain's CDR3 is CSAGRTEKSDEAFF. In DNA, the CDR3 is TGCAGTGCTGGGAGGACAGAAAAGTCAGATGAAGCTTTCTTT.

V usage is TRBV7-7 and J usage is TRBJ2-7; the D gene could be TRBD1 or TRBD2 (5 bases each). CDR1 is SSHAT, CDR2 FNYEAQ, per germline (reference sequence). The CDR3 totals 15 residues. The V and J ends lost 4 bases and 2 bases respectively, with 15 bases between them. The CDR3 here is CASSYGTAGTYEQYF. The CDR3 DNA is TGTGCCAGCAGCTACGGGACGGCCGGAACCTACGAGCAGTACTTC.

This clonotype was counted a few times. The chain couples TRBV12-3 or TRBV12-4 to TRBJ2-1, with TRBD2 identical over 12 bases. Germline trimming cut 3 bases from V and 10 bases from J; bases unmatched to any gene: 7. This CDR3 is 15 amino acids long. The CDR3 spells CASSLTSGRVSEQFF. The CDR3, as DNA: TGTGCCAGCAGTTTGACTAGCGGGAGAGTCTCGGAGCAGTTCTTC.

The chain has TRBV6-1 and TRBJ2-7; 10 bases fit TRBD2. CDR1 and CDR2 (germline): MNHNS, SASEGT. The CDR3 spans 15 residues. J gave up 3 bases and V 6 bases, and 8 bases lay outside the gene matches. CDR3 region: CASRSRTSGFYEQYF. CDR3 coding DNA: TGTGCCAGCAGATCCCGGACTAGCGGATTCTACGAGCAGTACTTC.

The chain recombines TRBV29-1 with TRBJ2-3; D is ambiguous. The CDR3 spans 16 residues. The V gene's germline CDR1 is SQVTM and CDR2 ANQGSEA. The V end lost 4 bases, the J end lost 2 bases, and 19 bases lay between the germline ends. The CDR3 loop reads CSVVSPWPTYTDTQYF. CDR3 in DNA: TGCAGCGTTGTCAGTCCCTGGCCCACCTACACAGATACGCAGTATTTT.

The V and J genes are TRBV5-6 and TRBJ1-1; 9 nucleotides agree with TRBD1. Per germline, CDR1 SGHDT and CDR2 YYEEEE. J gave up 5 bases and V 3 bases, and 14 bases lay outside the gene matches. CDR3 length equals 17 residues. CDR3: CASSSGPGQGDVTEAFF. The CDR3 DNA sequence: TGTGCCAGCAGCTCTGGCCCGGGACAGGGAGACGTGACTGAAGCTTTCTTT.

This chain uses TRBV12-3 or TRBV12-4 with TRBJ1-1; no definite D call. The V gene lost 3 bases and the J gene lost 2 bases, with 7 bases spanning the gap. The CDR3 loop spans 13 amino acids. CDR3 sequence: CASSLRPNTEAFF. DNA for the CDR3: TGTGCCAGCAGTTTGAGACCTAACACTGAAGCTTTCTTT.

The CDR3 bases are TGTGCCACCAGCTTGGGACAGCTCGATAATGAAAAACTGTTTTTT. Its protein is CATSLGQLDNEKLFF. J is TRBJ1-4 and V is TRBV15, with TRBD1 identical over 7 bases. This CDR3 spans 15 amino acids. Per the germline V gene, CDR1 is LNHNV and CDR2 is YYDKDF (reference sequence). J gave up 4 bases and V 5 bases, and 7 bases lay outside the gene matches.

J is TRBJ2-3 and V is TRBV4-2; 10 bases align to TRBD2. From germline, CDR1 is LGHNA and CDR2 YNFKEQ. Trimming cost V 2 bases and J 2 bases; bases outside gene matches: 4. The CDR3 sequence is 16 residues long. CDR3 DNA: TGTGCCAGCAGCCAACCAGCGGGGGGGCCCACAGATACGCAGTATTTT. It translates to CASSQPAGGPTDTQYF.

This clonotype was observed at least ten times. The chain combines TRBV29-1 with TRBJ2-1; 7 bases fit TRBD2. The length of the CDR3 is 15 residues. With V trimmed by 3 bases and J by 4 bases, 9 bases remained unmatched. Germline CDR1 reads SQVTM; CDR2 reads ANQGSEA. DNA for the CDR3: TGCAGCGTTGAGGGCGGGGCTAGCGGTTACAATGAGCAGTTCTTC. This gives the protein CSVEGGASGYNEQFF.

This clonotype was seen many times. The rearrangement uses TRBV12-3 or TRBV12-4 and TRBJ2-7, with 7 nucleotides matching TRBD2. V was clipped by 7 bases and J by 6 bases; unmatched bases: 9. The CDR3 spans 13 residues. The CDR3 region has the DNA TGTGCCAGCACCCCCCCCGGGGGGTCCGAGCAGTACTTC. Residues: CASTPPGGSEQYF.

The J gene is TRBJ2-3, the V gene TRBV5-1; no definite D call. CDR3 size: 18 residues. Between the trimmed V and J ends, which lost 0 bases and 2 bases, there was a span of 19 bases. From germline, CDR1 is SGHRS and CDR2 YFSETQ. CDR3 residues: CASSLDGRLLGHTDTQYF. In nucleotides, the CDR3 is TGCGCCAGCAGCTTGGATGGACGCCTGCTAGGGCACACAGATACGCAGTATTTT. Supplemented by reference TRBV5-1 and TRBJ2-3, the full variable domain reads KAGVTQTPRYLIKTRGQQVTLSCSPISGHRSVSWYQQTPGQGLQFLFEYFSETQRNKGNFPGRFSGRQFSNSRSEMNVSTLELGDSALYLCASSLDGRLLGHTDTQYFGPGTRLTVL.

With respect to this clonotype: The junction shows a germline mismatch at one end, possibly a read error. V and J are TRBV7-2 and TRBJ1-1; D is unclear. CDR3 size: 14 residues. CDR1 is SGHTA and CDR2 is FQGNSA in the germline V gene. This CDR3 is CASSFSGGYTEAFF. DNA for the CDR3: TGTGCCAGCAGCTTTTCGGGCGGTTACACGGAAGCTTTCTTT.

The V gene is TRBV10-3, the J gene TRBJ1-5; 10 bases match TRBD1. V gave up 1 base and J gave up 2 bases; unmatched junction bases: 5. The CDR3 consists of 17 residues. Per germline, CDR1 ENHRY and CDR2 SYGVKD. The CDR3 DNA sequence: TGTGCCATCAGTGAGTACCGGGACAGGGGCGGCAATCAGCCCCAGCATTTT. Translation: CAISEYRDRGGNQPQHF.

This chain uses TRBV12-3 or TRBV12-4 with TRBJ2-7; 12 nucleotides agree with TRBD2. V dropped 5 bases and J dropped 2; count of bases not matched to a gene: 4. The CDR3 contains 15 residues. In nucleotides, the CDR3 is TGTGCCAGCAGTCGGACTAGCGGGACCCCCTACGAGCAGTACTTC. Encoded protein: CASSRTSGTPYEQYF.

The CDR3 coding sequence is TGTGCCAGCAGCCCCTCTACTCTCCACACAGATACGCAGTATTTT. Protein sequence: CASSPSTLHTDTQYF. This chain links TRBV11-2 with TRBJ2-3; no clear D gene. CDR3 length: 15 amino acids. The germline V gene encodes CDR1 SGHAT and CDR2 FQNNGV. The V end lost 5 bases, the J end lost 2 bases, and 14 bases lay between the germline ends.

There are a few counts of this clonotype. V usage is TRBV6-5 and J usage is TRBJ1-2; TRBD1 matches 9 bases. This CDR3 has 16 residues. Losses at the gene ends were 4 bases for V and 3 bases for J; bases not matched to a gene: 9. Germline assignment: CDR1 MNHEY and CDR2 SVGAGI. The CDR3 reads CASSFQRDRVYYGYTF. The CDR3 DNA sequence: TGTGCCAGCAGTTTCCAAAGGGACAGGGTTTACTATGGCTACACCTTC.

This chain uses TRBV20-1 with TRBJ1-3; unclear D gene. Germline assignment: CDR1 DFQATT and CDR2 SNEGSKA (reference sequence). The V and J ends lost 3 bases and 0 bases respectively, with 9 bases between them. The CDR3 runs to 14 residues. The CDR3 DNA reads as TGCAGTGCTAGCCCCTCGGGCTCTGGAAACACCATATATTTT. This codes for CSASPSGSGNTIYF.